This T cell receptor beta chain was captured by sequencing in a study of blood T cell repertoires in COVID-19. At the level of the study: Some COVID-19 samples were acute and others convalescent; all came from the United States, Italy and Spain.

Original analysis: For nucleated cells, counts were estimated from reference gene primer amplification. Profiled with immunoSEQ multiplex PCR; TCRdb holds only in-frame clones, not every one. That table gives V, J and clone size, and the DNA gave D and trimming. There are about 120,000 clones in the sample; around 87% occur only once, and more than 2% lies in the top ten. This CDR3 contains 15 residues. The J segment lost 5 bases and the V segment lost 2 bases, leaving 9 bases of the junction unmatched. Germline values: CDR1 MNHNY, CDR2 SVGAGI (reference sequence). V is TRBV6-6 and J is TRBJ2-7; TRBD2 matches at 7 bases. The sequenced sample consisted of peripheral blood. The TCR originated in a woman aged 45 to 65 with acute or convalescent COVID-19. This CDR3 is CASSYLADTPHEQYF. The DNA of the CDR3 is TGTGCCAGCAGTTACCTAGCGGACACCCCCCACGAGCAGTACTTC.